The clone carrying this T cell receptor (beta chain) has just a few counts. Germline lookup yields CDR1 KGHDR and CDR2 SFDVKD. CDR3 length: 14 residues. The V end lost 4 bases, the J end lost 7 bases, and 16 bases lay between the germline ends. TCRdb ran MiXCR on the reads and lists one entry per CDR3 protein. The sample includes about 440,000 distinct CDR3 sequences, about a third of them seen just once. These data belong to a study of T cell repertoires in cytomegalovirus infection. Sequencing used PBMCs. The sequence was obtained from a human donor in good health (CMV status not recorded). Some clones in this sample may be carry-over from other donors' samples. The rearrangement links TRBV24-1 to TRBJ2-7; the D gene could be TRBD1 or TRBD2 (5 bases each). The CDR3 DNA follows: TGTGCCACCAGTGAGCCCTACGGATGGGGGGAGCAGTACTTC. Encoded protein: CATSEPYGWGEQYF.